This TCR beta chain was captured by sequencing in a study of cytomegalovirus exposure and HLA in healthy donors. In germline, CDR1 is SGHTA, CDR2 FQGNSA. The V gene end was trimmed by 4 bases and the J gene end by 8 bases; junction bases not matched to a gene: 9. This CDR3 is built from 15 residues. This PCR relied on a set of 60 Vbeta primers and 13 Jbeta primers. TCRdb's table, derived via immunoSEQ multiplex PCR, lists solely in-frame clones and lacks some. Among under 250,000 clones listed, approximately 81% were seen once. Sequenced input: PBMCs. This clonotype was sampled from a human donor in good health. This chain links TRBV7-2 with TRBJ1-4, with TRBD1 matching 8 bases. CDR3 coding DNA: TGTGCCAGCAGCTCCAGGGGGCAGGATCCAGAAAAACTGTTTTTT. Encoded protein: CASSSRGQDPEKLFF.